This T cell receptor (beta chain) was observed in a study of shared clonotypes between healthy human individuals. Study-level background: Aged 18 to 49, the donors were a couple of women and a few men. There were three CD4 naive, three CD4 memory, two CD8 naive and one CD8 memory plates per donor. Study results and caveats: Clonotypes shared by all four donors outscored non-shared clonotypes in generation probability. Limited genetic and exposure-history diversity came from having few donors.

Libraries were prepared by immunoSEQ multiplex PCR; TCRdb keeps only in-frame clonotypes and omits some of them. Of about 1.1 million clones in the sample, 60% to 85% were seen once. As concerns this clone: The target antigen is unknown.

Germline V lookup: CDR1 SGHTA, CDR2 FQGTGA. V was clipped by 1 base and J by 0 bases, with 13 bases between them. This CDR3 spans 17 amino acids. This chain uses TRBV7-3 with TRBJ2-1; maybe TRBD2 (6 bases). The sample consisted of memory CD4+ T cells from PBMCs. Subset described: CD45RA-negative fraction. The receptor was derived from a man in his late teens or twenties in good health. Some clones in this sample may be carry-over from other donors' samples. The CDR3 loop is CASSLMAGLSSYNEQFF. DNA for the CDR3: TGTGCCAGCAGCTTAATGGCGGGACTGAGCTCCTACAATGAGCAGTTCTTC. Drawing the rest from reference TRBV7-3 and TRBJ2-1, the complete variable domain is GAGVSQTPSNKVTEKGKYVELRCDPISGHTALYWYRQSLGQGPEFLIYFQGTGAADDSGLPNDRFFAVRPEGSVSTLKIQRTERGDSAVYLCASSLMAGLSSYNEQFFGPGTRLTVL.